This is a list of T cell receptor beta chains from one sample in a study of cytomegalovirus exposure and HLA in healthy donors. Clones were sequenced by immunoSEQ multiplex PCR, and TCRdb holds only the in-frame ones, with some missing. The sample records about 300,000 clones, roughly 90% being singletons. The sequencing input was PBMCs. The receptors originated from a woman younger than 35 in good health and CMV-seronegative. Both conserved end residues are part of each CDR3. The D gene is left open where the match is weak. A clone size is listed for some rows: how often the clone was seen (once, few, many), or a class if it is expanded.

v_call	d_call	clone_size	j_call	cdr3_nt	cdr3_aa
TRBV30	.	.	TRBJ2-7	TGTGCCTGGAATAGGGGGATCATCGAGCAGTACTTC	CAWNRGIIEQYF
TRBV19	TRBD2	.	TRBJ2-7	TGTGCCAGTAGAGTGGTAGCGGGCTCCTACGAGCAGTACTTC	CASRVVAGSYEQYF
TRBV13	.	few	TRBJ1-1	TGTGCCAGCAGCTTGTACGTCACACAGGTCGCTTTCTTT	CASSLYVTQVAFF
TRBV28	.	once	TRBJ2-6	TGTGCCATTCTAACTACTGGGGCCAACGTCCTGACTTTC	CAILTTGANVLTF
TRBV15	TRBD2	.	TRBJ2-5	TGTGCCACCAGCAGAGATCTGCTAGCGGGAGGAGAGACCCAGTACTTC	CATSRDLLAGGETQYF
TRBV29-1	.	.	TRBJ1-5	TGCAGCGTCCAGACAGGAGATAGCAATCAGCCCCAGCATTTT	CSVQTGDSNQPQHF
TRBV20-1	.	.	TRBJ2-3	TGCAGTGGGGCTGTCACAGATACGCAGTATTTT	CSGAVTDTQYF
TRBV5-1	TRBD2	.	TRBJ2-3	TGCGCCAGCAGCTTTAGCGGGAGTCCCACAGATACGCAGTATTTT	CASSFSGSPTDTQYF
TRBV9	.	.	TRBJ1-2	TGTGCCAGCAGCGTAGGTTCACAGGGTTATGGCTACACCTTC	CASSVGSQGYGYTF
TRBV19	.	.	TRBJ1-5	TGTGCCAGTCCTCGGGAAAGCAATCAGCCCCAGCATTTT	CASPRESNQPQHF
TRBV28	TRBD2	.	TRBJ2-3	TGTGCCAGCAGGGACGGACTAGCGGCTAGCACAGATACGCAGTATTTT	CASRDGLAASTDTQYF
TRBV6-5	.	few	TRBJ2-7	TGTGCCAGCATTCCGAGGGCCAATCTGATGGGCGAGCAGTACTTC	CASIPRANLMGEQYF
TRBV6-5	.	.	TRBJ2-3	TGTGCCAGCAGGCCGGGACTCCCCCCGTCGGATACGCAGTATTTT	CASRPGLPPSDTQYF
TRBV19	TRBD1	once	TRBJ1-4	TGTGCCAGTAGTATCTTGTCAGGGGGCAGTAAACGAAATGAAAAACTGTTTTTT	CASSILSGGSKRNEKLFF
TRBV4-1	.	.	TRBJ2-7	TGCGCCAGCAGCCGGGGGCAGGGAAGGGCCTACGAGCAGTACTTC	CASSRGQGRAYEQYF
TRBV9	TRBD2	.	TRBJ2-1	TGTGCCAGCAGCGTGGACGCGGGAGGACTCAATGAGCAGTTCTTC	CASSVDAGGLNEQFF
TRBV2	TRBD2	once	TRBJ2-2	TGTGCCAGCAGTGCTAGCGGGACGAGCACCGGGGAGCTGTTTTTT	CASSASGTSTGELFF
TRBV4-2	TRBD2	.	TRBJ2-5	TGTGCCAGCAGCCCCCTTGGGCTAGCGGGAACCTCATTAGACCAAGAGACCCAGTACTTC	CASSPLGLAGTSLDQETQYF
TRBV7-3	TRBD2	few	TRBJ2-1	TGTGCCAGCAGTTTTGGCGGGAGTAGACACAATGAGCAGTTCTTC	CASSFGGSRHNEQFF
TRBV28	.	once	TRBJ2-3	TGTGCCAGCAGTTTCACAGGGACGATCCCAGATACGCAGTATTTT	CASSFTGTIPDTQYF
TRBV9	TRBD2	once	TRBJ2-7	TGTGCCAGCAGCGTTCTGTTTGGGACTAGCGGCATTGATTTACCCTACGAGCAGTACTTC	CASSVLFGTSGIDLPYEQYF
TRBV28	TRBD1	.	TRBJ1-5	TGTGCCAGCAGTCCGATAAACAGGGGGCCCCAGCATTTT	CASSPINRGPQHF
TRBV9	.	.	TRBJ2-1	TGTGCCAGCAGCGTAGTACGGGAAAGCTCCTACAATGAGCAGTTCTTC	CASSVVRESSYNEQFF